Below are 17 T cell receptor beta chains sequenced from a single sample in a study of cytomegalovirus exposure and HLA in healthy donors. Primers for the PCR totalled 60 Vbeta and 13 Jbeta. This table comes from immunoSEQ multiplex PCR, and its TCRdb copy is limited to in-frame clones, with some not included. This sample has about 120,000 clones, with over 75% found just once. The sequenced sample was PBMCs. These receptors were obtained from a man aged 18-30 years in good health and CMV-seropositive.

The rearrangement uses TRBV19 and TRBJ2-5; D not certain. The J call is uncertain, as TRBJ2-7 better fits the DNA end. CDR1 LNHDA and CDR2 SQIVND come from the germline V gene (reference sequence). This CDR3 contains 11 residues. This CDR3 reads CASSNRYEQYF. For the CDR3, the DNA is TGTGCCAGTAGTAACCGTTACGAGCAGTACTTC.

The CDR3 DNA reads TGTGCCAGCAACAGTCCGAGCTCTGGAAACACCATATATTTT. Its protein is CASNSPSSGNTIYF. This rearrangement joins TRBV28 to TRBJ1-3; D gene unclear. The germline gives CDR1 MDHEN, CDR2 SYDVKM. The V and J ends lost 7 bases and 0 bases respectively, with 10 bases between them. The CDR3 extends over 14 amino acids.

The chain joins TRBV6-5 to TRBJ1-6, with a tentative D call TRBD1 (6 bases). This CDR3 region has 15 residues. Germline loops: CDR1 MNHEY, CDR2 SVGAGI. Trimming left V 7 bases short and J 0 bases short, with 10 bases between. The CDR3: CASNRQDSYNSPLHF. The DNA for the CDR3 is TGTGCCAGCAACAGACAGGACTCCTATAATTCACCCCTCCACTTT.

There are a few counts of this clone. The chain carries TRBV6-6 and TRBJ2-7; TRBD1 matches 8 bases. The V and J ends lost 2 bases and 4 bases, in that order; junction bases with no gene match: 7. The CDR3 has 15 residues. Germline V gene data show CDR1 as MNHNY and CDR2 as SVGAGI (reference sequence). The DNA of the CDR3 is TGTGCCAGCAGTTACCTGGGCAGGGGGCTATACGAGCAGTACTTC. This translates into CASSYLGRGLYEQYF.

This chain links TRBV5-4 with TRBJ2-5, with TRBD2 matching over 11 bases. CDR3 length: 15 amino acids. The junction had 6 bases not matched to a gene; V was cut back by 3 bases and J by 5 bases. The V gene's germline CDR1 is SGHNT and CDR2 YYREEE (reference sequence). The chain's CDR3 is CASSSLAGDGETQYF. CDR3 coding DNA: TGTGCCAGCAGCTCACTAGCGGGAGACGGTGAGACCCAGTACTTC. The full variable domain, with the rest looked up from reference TRBV5-4 and TRBJ2-5, is ETGVTQSPTHLIKTRGQQVTLRCSSQSGHNTVSWYQQALGQGPQFIFQYYREEENGRGNFPPRFSGLQFPNYSSELNVNALELDDSALYLCASSSLAGDGETQYFGPGTRLLVL.

This rearrangement joins TRBV6-1 to TRBJ1-2, with D maybe TRBD1 (6 bases). Germline V gene lookup returns CDR1 MNHNS and CDR2 SASEGT. V gave up 6 bases and J gave up 4 bases, with 15 bases separating them. The CDR3 is made up of 14 amino acids. The CDR3 region has the DNA TGTGCCAGCAGCCGAGGGGGGGGTGGCTATGGCTACACCTTC. Its translation is CASSRGGGGYGYTF.

The chain couples TRBV30 to TRBJ2-5; tentatively, D is TRBD2 (5 bases). Germline loops: CDR1 GTSNPN, CDR2 SVGIG (reference sequence). V lost 3 bases, J lost 4 bases, and 9 bases lay in between. The CDR3 consists of 12 residues. The CDR3 loop reads CAWSGLGETQYF. In DNA, the CDR3 is TGTGCCTGGAGCGGACTGGGAGAGACCCAGTACTTC. Based on the CDR3 plus reference TRBV30 and TRBJ2-5, the full variable domain is SQTIHQWPATLVQPVGSPLSLECTVEGTSNPNLYWYRQAAGRGLQLLFYSVGIGQISSEVPQNLSASRPQDRQFILSSKKLLLSDSGFYLCAWSGLGETQYFGPGTRLLVL.

This clone has just a few counts. This rearrangement joins TRBV6-6 to TRBJ2-1; the D gene is possibly TRBD2 (5 bases). The V and J ends lost 2 bases and 3 bases respectively, with 14 bases between them. CDR3 length: 16 residues. Germline V gene sequence: CDR1 MNHNY, CDR2 SVGAGI (reference sequence). In DNA form, the CDR3 reads TGTGCCAGCAGTTACCATATCGGGGTGGACTACAATGAGCAGTTCTTC. Its translation is CASSYHIGVDYNEQFF.

Here the CDR3 reads CASSLIGGANYGYTF. CDR3 bases: TGTGCCAGCAGCCTCATTGGAGGAGCTAACTATGGCTACACCTTC. This chain connects TRBV27 to TRBJ1-2, with D unresolved. V was shortened by 6 bases and J by 0 bases, with 14 bases between the two germline ends. The CDR3 is made up of 15 amino acids. Germline CDR1 is MNHEY and CDR2 is SMNVEV (reference sequence).

This clone turned up a few times. The chain joins TRBV28 to TRBJ2-5, with D possibly TRBD2 on 5 matching bases. The closer fit of TRBJ2-7 to the DNA end suggests the J call may be wrong. Germline V lookup: CDR1 MDHEN, CDR2 SYDVKM. The CDR3 is 15 amino acids. The CDR3 DNA follows: TGTGCCAGCAGTTCCCCCGGGAACTATCCCTACGAGCAGTACTTC. It translates to CASSSPGNYPYEQYF.

The table lists this clone with a count of one. The CDR3 loop is CASRGLTTSYEQYF. In nucleotides, the CDR3 is TGTGCCAGCAGGGGACTAACGACTTCCTACGAGCAGTACTTC. This chain connects TRBV6-1 to TRBJ2-7, with 7 bases identical to TRBD2. Germline lookup yields CDR1 MNHNS and CDR2 SASEGT. V lost 6 bases to trimming and J lost 1 base; unmatched junction nucleotides: 6. The CDR3 is 14 residues long.

This chain links TRBV7-9 with TRBJ2-1, with TRBD1 identical over 9 bases. CDR1 and CDR2 from the germline V gene are SEHNR and FQNEAQ (reference sequence). This CDR3 is 14 amino acids long. V lost 4 bases to trimming and J lost 10 bases; unmatched junction nucleotides: 8. DNA for the CDR3: TGTGCCAGCAGCTCCCCGGGGACAGGGAGGGAGCAGTTCTTC. It yields the protein CASSSPGTGREQFF. Supplemented by reference TRBV7-9 and TRBJ2-1, the full variable domain reads DTGVSQNPRHKITKRGQNVTFRCDPISEHNRLYWYRQTLGQGPEFLTYFQNEAQLEKSRLLSDRFSAERPKGSFSTLEIQRTEQGDSAMYLCASSSPGTGREQFFGPGTRLTVL.

This sequence joins TRBV19 and TRBJ1-5; D may be TRBD1 (5 bases). Germline loops: CDR1 LNHDA, CDR2 SQIVND (reference sequence). The CDR3 spans 14 residues. Trimming took off 10 bases at V and 1 base at J, with 14 bases between the two ends. The CDR3 sequence is CATVQGVSNQPQHF. CDR3 nucleotides: TGTGCCACCGTTCAGGGCGTGAGCAATCAGCCCCAGCATTTT.

The V gene is TRBV13, the J gene TRBJ1-1; TRBD1 might be the D (5 bases). Looked up from germline, CDR1 is PRHDT and CDR2 is FYEKMQ (reference sequence). Between the trimmed V and J ends, which lost 9 bases and 7 bases, there was a span of 21 bases. CDR3 length: 14 residues. CDR3 in amino acids: CASTRGRGVDEAFF. In DNA form, the CDR3 reads TGTGCCAGTACCCGAGGGAGGGGAGTCGATGAAGCTTTCTTT.

The rearrangement uses TRBV27 and TRBJ2-7; 7 bases agree with TRBD1. CDR1 is MNHEY, CDR2 SMNVEV, per germline (reference sequence). V trimming: 0 bases; J trimming: 6 bases; junction bases outside the gene matches: 11. The CDR3 has 16 residues. The CDR3 here is CASSLSLGGAPLEQYF. For the CDR3, the DNA is TGTGCCAGCAGTTTATCGTTAGGGGGCGCGCCTCTCGAGCAGTACTTC.

The chain has TRBV10-3 and TRBJ1-1, with D unresolved. CDR1 and CDR2 from the germline V gene are ENHRY and SYGVKD. The CDR3 runs 13 residues. V lost 7 bases and J lost 3, with 12 bases in between. This CDR3 reads CAIIAHGDTEAFF. The CDR3 nucleotides read TGTGCCATCATTGCGCACGGGGACACTGAAGCTTTCTTT.

The gene calls are TRBV19 and TRBJ2-7, with D possibly matching TRBD1 (6 bases). Germline CDR1 reads LNHDA; CDR2 reads SQIVND (reference sequence). The CDR3 is 16 amino acids. V lost 4 bases to trimming and J lost 2 bases, with 18 bases between them. The CDR3 nucleotides are TGTGCCAGTAGTACCCCGCAGGGGAACCCTACCTACGAGCAGTACTTC. This codes for CASSTPQGNPTYEQYF. Full variable domain (rest looked up from reference TRBV19 and TRBJ2-7): DGGITQSPKYLFRKEGQNVTLSCEQNLNHDAMYWYRQDPGQGLRLIYYSQIVNDFQKGDIAEGYSVSREKKESFPLTVTSAQKNPTAFYLCASSTPQGNPTYEQYFGPGTRLTVT.